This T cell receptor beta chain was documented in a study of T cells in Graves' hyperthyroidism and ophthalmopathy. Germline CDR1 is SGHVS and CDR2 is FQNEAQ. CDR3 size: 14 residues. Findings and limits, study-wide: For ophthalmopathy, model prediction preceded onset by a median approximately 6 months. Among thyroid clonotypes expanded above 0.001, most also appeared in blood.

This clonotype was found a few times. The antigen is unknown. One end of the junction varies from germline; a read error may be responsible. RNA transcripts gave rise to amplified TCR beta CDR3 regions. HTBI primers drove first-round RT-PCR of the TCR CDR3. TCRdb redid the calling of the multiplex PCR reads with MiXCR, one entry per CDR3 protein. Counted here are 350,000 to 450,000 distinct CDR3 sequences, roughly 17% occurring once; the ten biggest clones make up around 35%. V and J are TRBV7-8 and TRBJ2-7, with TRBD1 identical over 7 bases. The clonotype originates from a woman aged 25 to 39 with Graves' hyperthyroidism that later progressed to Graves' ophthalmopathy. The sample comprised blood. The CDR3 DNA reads TGTGCCAGCACCTTACAGGGGTGGGCCTACGAGCAGTACTTC. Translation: CASTLQGWAYEQYF.